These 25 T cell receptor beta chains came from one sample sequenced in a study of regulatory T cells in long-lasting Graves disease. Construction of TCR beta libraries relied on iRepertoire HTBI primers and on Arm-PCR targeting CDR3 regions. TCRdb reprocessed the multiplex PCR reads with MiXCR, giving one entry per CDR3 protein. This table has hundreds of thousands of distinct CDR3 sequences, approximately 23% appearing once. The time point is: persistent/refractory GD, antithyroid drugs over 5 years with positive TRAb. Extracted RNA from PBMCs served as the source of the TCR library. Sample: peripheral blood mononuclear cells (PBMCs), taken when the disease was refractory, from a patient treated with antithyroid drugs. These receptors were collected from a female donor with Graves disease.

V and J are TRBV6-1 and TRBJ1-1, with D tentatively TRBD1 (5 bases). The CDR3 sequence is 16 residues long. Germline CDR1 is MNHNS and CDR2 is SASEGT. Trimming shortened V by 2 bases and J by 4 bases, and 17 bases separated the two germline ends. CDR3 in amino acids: CASSESGGTSSTEAFF. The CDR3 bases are TGTGCCAGCAGTGAATCGGGGGGTACTAGTTCCACTGAAGCTTTCTTT.

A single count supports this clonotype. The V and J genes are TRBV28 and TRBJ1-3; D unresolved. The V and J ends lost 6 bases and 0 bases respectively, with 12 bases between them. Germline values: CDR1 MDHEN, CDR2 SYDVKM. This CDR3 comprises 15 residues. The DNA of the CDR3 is TGTGCCAGCAGACCAACGTTACTCTCTGGAAACACCATATATTTT. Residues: CASRPTLLSGNTIYF.

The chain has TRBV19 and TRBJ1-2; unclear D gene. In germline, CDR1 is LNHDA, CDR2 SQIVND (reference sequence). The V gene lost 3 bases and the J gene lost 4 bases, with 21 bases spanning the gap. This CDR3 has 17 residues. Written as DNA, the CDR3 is TGTGCCAGTAGTATTTACCGGACGGAAGTATACCGCTATGGCTACACCTTC. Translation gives CASSIYRTEVYRYGYTF. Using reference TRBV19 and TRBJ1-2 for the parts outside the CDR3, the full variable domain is DGGITQSPKYLFRKEGQNVTLSCEQNLNHDAMYWYRQDPGQGLRLIYYSQIVNDFQKGDIAEGYSVSREKKESFPLTVTSAQKNPTAFYLCASSIYRTEVYRYGYTFGSGTRLTVV.

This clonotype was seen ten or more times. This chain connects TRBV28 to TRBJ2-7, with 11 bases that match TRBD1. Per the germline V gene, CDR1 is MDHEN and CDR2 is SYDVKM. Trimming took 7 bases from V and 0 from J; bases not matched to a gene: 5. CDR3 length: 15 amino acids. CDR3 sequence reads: CASTLGQGASYEQYF. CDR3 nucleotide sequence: TGTGCCAGCACTCTAGGACAGGGGGCCTCCTACGAGCAGTACTTC.

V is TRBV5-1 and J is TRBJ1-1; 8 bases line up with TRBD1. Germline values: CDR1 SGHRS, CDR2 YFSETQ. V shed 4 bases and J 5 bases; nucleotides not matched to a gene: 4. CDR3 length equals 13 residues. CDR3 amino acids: CASSARTGTEAFF. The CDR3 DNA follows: TGCGCCAGCAGCGCCAGGACAGGGACTGAAGCTTTCTTT.

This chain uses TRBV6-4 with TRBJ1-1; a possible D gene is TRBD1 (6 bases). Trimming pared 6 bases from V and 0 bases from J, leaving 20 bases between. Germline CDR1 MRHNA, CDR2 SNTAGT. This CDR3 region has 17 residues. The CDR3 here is CASRGGRAGQLNTEAFF. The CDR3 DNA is TGTGCCAGCAGGGGGGGGCGGGCAGGACAACTGAACACTGAAGCTTTCTTT.

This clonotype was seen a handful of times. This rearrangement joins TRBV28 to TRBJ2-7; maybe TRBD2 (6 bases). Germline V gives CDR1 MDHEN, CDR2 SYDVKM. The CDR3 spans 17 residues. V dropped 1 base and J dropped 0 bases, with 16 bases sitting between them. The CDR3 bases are TGTGCCAGCAGTTTATTGGTGCGGGACTTTAGCTCCTACGAGCAGTACTTC. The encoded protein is CASSLLVRDFSSYEQYF.

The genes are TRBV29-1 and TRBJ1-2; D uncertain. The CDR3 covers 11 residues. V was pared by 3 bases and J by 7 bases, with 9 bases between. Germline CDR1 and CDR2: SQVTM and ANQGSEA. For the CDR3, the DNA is TGCAGCGTTGATGGGGTACTTGGCTACACCTTC. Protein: CSVDGVLGYTF.

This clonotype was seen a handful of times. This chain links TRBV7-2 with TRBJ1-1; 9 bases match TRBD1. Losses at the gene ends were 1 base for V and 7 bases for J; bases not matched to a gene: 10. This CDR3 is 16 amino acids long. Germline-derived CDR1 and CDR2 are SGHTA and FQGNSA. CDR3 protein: CASSLGHPGQGFEAFF. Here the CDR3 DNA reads TGTGCCAGCAGCTTAGGTCATCCGGGACAGGGCTTTGAAGCTTTCTTT. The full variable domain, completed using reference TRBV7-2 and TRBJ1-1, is GAGVSQSPSNKVTEKGKDVELRCDPISGHTALYWYRQSLGQGLEFLIYFQGNSAPDKSGLPSDRFSAERTGGSVSTLTIQRTQQEDSAVYLCASSLGHPGQGFEAFFGQGTRLTVV.

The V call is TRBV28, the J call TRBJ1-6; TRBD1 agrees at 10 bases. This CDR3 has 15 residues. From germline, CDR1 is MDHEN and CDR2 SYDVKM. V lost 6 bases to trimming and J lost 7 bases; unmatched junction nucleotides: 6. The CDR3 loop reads CASSPGQGVNSPLHF. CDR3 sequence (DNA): TGTGCCAGCAGCCCCGGACAGGGGGTCAATTCACCCCTCCACTTT.

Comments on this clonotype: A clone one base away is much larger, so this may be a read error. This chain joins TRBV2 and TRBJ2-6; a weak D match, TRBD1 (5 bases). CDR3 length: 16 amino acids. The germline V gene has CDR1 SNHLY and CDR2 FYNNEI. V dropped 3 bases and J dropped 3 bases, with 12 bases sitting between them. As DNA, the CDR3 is TGTGCCAGCAGTGACTCTGTAGGGGTTGGGGCCAACGTCCTGACTTTC. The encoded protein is CASSDSVGVGANVLTF.

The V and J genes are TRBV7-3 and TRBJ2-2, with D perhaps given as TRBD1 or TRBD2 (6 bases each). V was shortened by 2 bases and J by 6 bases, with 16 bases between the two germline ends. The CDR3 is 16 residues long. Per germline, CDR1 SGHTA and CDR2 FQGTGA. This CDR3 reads CASSLFSPGEAGELFF. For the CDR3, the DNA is TGTGCCAGCAGCTTATTTAGTCCAGGGGAGGCCGGGGAGCTGTTTTTT.

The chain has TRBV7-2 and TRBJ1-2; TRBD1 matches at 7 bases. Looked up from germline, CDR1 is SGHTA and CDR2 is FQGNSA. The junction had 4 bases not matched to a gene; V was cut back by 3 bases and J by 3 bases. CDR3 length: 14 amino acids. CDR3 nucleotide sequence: TGTGCCAGCAGCTTCGACAGGGAGGACTATGGCTACACCTTC. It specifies CASSFDREDYGYTF.

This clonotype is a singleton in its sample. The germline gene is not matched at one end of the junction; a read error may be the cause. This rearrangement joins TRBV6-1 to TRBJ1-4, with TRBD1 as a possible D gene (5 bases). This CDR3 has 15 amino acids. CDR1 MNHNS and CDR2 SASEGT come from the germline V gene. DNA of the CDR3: TGTGCCAGCGGCCCTCCGGGAGGGGAAAGAGAAAAACCGTTTTTT. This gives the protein CASGPPGGEREKPFF.

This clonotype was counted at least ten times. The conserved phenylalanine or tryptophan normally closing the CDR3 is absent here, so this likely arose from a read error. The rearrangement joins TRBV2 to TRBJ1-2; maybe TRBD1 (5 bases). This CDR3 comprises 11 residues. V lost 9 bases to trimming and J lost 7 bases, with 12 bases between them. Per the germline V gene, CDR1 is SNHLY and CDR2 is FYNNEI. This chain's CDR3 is CARDQGSGYTS. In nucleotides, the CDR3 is TGTGCCAGGGACCAGGGATCTGGCTACACCTCC.

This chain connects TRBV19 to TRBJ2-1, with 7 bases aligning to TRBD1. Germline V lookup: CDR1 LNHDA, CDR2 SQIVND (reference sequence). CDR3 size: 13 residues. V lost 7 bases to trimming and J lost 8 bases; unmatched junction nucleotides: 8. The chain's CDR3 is CASNRQGWDEQFF. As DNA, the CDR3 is TGTGCCAGTAACAGACAGGGATGGGATGAGCAGTTCTTC.

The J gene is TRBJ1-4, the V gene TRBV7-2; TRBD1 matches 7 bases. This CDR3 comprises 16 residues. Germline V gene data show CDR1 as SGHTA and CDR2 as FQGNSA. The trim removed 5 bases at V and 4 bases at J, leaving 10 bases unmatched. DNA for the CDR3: TGTGCCAGCAGCAAATATCGGGGACAGAATAATGAAAAACTGTTTTTT. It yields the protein CASSKYRGQNNEKLFF. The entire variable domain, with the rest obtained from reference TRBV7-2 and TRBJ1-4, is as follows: GAGVSQSPSNKVTEKGKDVELRCDPISGHTALYWYRQSLGQGLEFLIYFQGNSAPDKSGLPSDRFSAERTGGSVSTLTIQRTQQEDSAVYLCASSKYRGQNNEKLFFGSGTQLSVL.

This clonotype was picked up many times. The CDR3 region is CASSSPSGSGYNYEQYF. The CDR3 nucleotides are TGTGCCAGCAGTTCCCCCAGCGGAAGCGGGTATAACTACGAGCAGTACTTC. This sequence joins TRBV12-3 or TRBV12-4 and TRBJ2-7, with TRBD2 as a possible D gene (6 bases). The V end lost 4 bases, the J end lost 3 bases, and 22 bases lay between the germline ends. The CDR3 has 17 residues.

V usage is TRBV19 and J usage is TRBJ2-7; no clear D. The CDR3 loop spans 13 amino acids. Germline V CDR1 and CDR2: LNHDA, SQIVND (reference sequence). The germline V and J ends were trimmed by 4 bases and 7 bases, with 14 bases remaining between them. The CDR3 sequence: CASSTLAPGEQYF. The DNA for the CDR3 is TGTGCCAGTAGTACCCTCGCCCCCGGGGAGCAGTACTTC.

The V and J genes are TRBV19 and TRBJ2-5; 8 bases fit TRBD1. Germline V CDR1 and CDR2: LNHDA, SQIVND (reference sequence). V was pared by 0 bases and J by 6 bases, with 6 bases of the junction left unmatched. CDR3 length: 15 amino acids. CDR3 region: CASSIEGQARKTQYF. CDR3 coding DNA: TGTGCCAGTAGTATAGAGGGACAGGCAAGGAAGACCCAGTACTTC.

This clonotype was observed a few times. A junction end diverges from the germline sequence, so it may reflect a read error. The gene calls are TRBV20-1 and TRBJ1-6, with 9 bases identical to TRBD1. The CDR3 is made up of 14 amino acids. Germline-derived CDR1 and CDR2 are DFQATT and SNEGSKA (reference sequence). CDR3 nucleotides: TGCAGTGCCCTAACAGGGGGCCAGAATTCATCCCTCCACTTT. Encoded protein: CSALTGGQNSSLHF.

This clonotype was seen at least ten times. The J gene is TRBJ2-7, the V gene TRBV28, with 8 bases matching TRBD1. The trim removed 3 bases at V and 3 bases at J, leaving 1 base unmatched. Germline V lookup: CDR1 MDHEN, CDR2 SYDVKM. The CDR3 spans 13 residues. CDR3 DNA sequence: TGTGCCAGCAGTTTGGACAGGGACTACGAGCAGTACTTC. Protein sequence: CASSLDRDYEQYF.

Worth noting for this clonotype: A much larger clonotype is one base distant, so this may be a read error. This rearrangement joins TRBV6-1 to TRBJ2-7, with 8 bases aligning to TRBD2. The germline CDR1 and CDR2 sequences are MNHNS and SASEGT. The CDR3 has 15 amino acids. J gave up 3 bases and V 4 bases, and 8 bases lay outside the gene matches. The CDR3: CASSGVAGPYYEQYF. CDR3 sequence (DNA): TGTGCCAGCAGTGGAGTAGCGGGGCCGTACTACGAGCAGTACTTC.

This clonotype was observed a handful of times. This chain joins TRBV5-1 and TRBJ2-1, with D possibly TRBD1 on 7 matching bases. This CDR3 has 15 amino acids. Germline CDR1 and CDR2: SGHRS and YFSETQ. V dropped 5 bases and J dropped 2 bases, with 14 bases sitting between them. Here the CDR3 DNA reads TGCGCCAGCAGTCCCGCGGGACAGACCTACAATGAGCAGTTCTTC. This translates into CASSPAGQTYNEQFF.

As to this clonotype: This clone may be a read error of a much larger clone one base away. The CDR3 DNA sequence: TGTGCCAGCAGTGTGGGGGATTATAGCAATCAGCCCCAGCATTTT. Translated: CASSVGDYSNQPQHF. The chain couples TRBV12-3 or TRBV12-4 to TRBJ1-5; a weak D match, TRBD1 (5 bases). The CDR3 is made up of 15 amino acids. V was pared by 5 bases and J by 0 bases, with 11 bases between.